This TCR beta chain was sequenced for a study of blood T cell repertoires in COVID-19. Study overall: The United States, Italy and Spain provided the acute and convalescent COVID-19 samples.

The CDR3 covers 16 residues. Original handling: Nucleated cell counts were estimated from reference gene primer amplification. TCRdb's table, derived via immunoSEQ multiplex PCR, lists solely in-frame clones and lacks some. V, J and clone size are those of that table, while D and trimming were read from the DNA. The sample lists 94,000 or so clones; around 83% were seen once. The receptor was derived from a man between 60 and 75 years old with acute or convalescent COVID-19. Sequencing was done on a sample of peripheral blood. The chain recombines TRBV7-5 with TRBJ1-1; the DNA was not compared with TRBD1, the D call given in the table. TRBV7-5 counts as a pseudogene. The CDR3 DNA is TGTGCCAGAAGCCCCCAAGGACAGGGGGTAAACACTGAAGCTTTCTTT. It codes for CARSPQGQGVNTEAFF.